Described below is a single T cell receptor beta chain sequence and its context. The source of the sample is a study of PD-L1 blockade in urothelial cancer. Whole-study context: Male patients with bladder-origin urothelial cancer numbered about 90% of the roughly 29. Median T cell yield per blood sample was more than 130,000 cells.

Added to each PCR by spiking were synthetic TCR analog templates. TCRdb keeps only in-frame clones here, not all; method: immunoSEQ multiplex PCR. The table shows around 100,000 clones, with 87% occurring only once. Time point in this sample: pretreatment peripheral blood. Urothelial carcinoma in patients was locally advanced or metastatic. This specimen was PBMCs, taken around atezolizumab (anti-PD-L1) treatment. The clonotype was recovered from a man aged 55 to 69 with urothelial cancer.

The chain's CDR3 is CASSPRAVAGFLADTQYF. The CDR3 DNA follows: TGTGCCAGCAGCCCTCGGGCGGTAGCGGGATTTCTGGCGGATACGCAGTATTTT. This sequence joins TRBV9 and TRBJ2-3, with 8 bases aligning to TRBD2. This CDR3 is built from 18 residues. The germline gives CDR1 SGDLS, CDR2 YYNGEE. Trimming at V came to 4 bases and at J to 6 bases, leaving 19 bases not matched to a gene.